These T cell receptor beta chains were read from a single sample in a study of T cells in Graves' hyperthyroidism and ophthalmopathy. TCRdb processed the multiplex PCR reads anew with MiXCR; each CDR3 protein has one entry. This sample has about 480,000 distinct CDR3 sequences, with under 25% found just once. The sequenced sample was blood. The source is a woman aged 70-85 years with Graves' ophthalmopathy. Both conserved end residues are part of each CDR3. A D gene is named only where the DNA matches it firmly. Expanded clones are given a class, and other clones once, few, many or no size at all.

D gene | J gene | clone size | V gene | CDR3 DNA | CDR3 protein
NA | TRBJ2-1 | few | TRBV5-1 | TGCGCCAGCAGCTTGGCGATCACGGGGAATGAGCAGTTCTTC | CASSLAITGNEQFF
TRBD1 | TRBJ2-2 | NA | TRBV7-2 | TGTGCCAGCAGCCATGGACAGGAATTATTAAACACCGGGGAGCTGTTTTTT | CASSHGQELLNTGELFF
NA | TRBJ1-4 | NA | TRBV5-1 | TGCGCCAGCAGCTCCTCCGGGGGGACTAATGAAAAACTGTTTTTT | CASSSSGGTNEKLFF
NA | TRBJ2-5 | many | TRBV11-1 | TGTGCCAGCAGCCCTAACAGGGCATTGAAAGTAGAAGAGACCCAGTACTTC | CASSPNRALKVEETQYF
NA | TRBJ1-2 | NA | TRBV12-3/TRBV12-4 | TGTGCCAGCAGCACAATGGGGGTCGAGGACTATGGCTACACCTTC | CASSTMGVEDYGYTF
NA | TRBJ2-3 | NA | TRBV3-1 | TGTGCCAGCAGCCAAGAAGAGCGCAACGCGAGGGATACGCAGTATTTT | CASSQEERNARDTQYF
TRBD2 | TRBJ2-1 | NA | TRBV18 | TGTGCCAGCTCTCCTCTTAGCGGGAGCTCCTACAATGAGCAGTTCTTC | CASSPLSGSSYNEQFF
NA | TRBJ2-5 | many | TRBV7-3 | TGTGCCAGCAGCTCCTCCCGCCCGGGCCTGGAGACCCAGTACTTC | CASSSSRPGLETQYF
NA | TRBJ2-1 | NA | TRBV6-6 | TGTGCCAGCAGTTACTCGATAGTAGGGGGGAGCTCCTACAATGAGCAGTTCTTC | CASSYSIVGGSSYNEQFF
TRBD1 | TRBJ1-2 | NA | TRBV12-3/TRBV12-4 | TGTGCCAGCAGCCGGGCCGGGACAGGGGGTGGCGGCTACACCTTC | CASSRAGTGGGGYTF
TRBD1 | TRBJ1-2 | NA | TRBV9 | TGTGCCAGCAGCCCCACGGGACAGGAAGCTAACTATGGCTACACCTTC | CASSPTGQEANYGYTF
NA | TRBJ1-2 | NA | TRBV6-4 | TGTGCCAGCAGTGACGAGACGGGAGGAGGCTACACCTTC | CASSDETGGGYTF
NA | TRBJ2-1 | few | TRBV9 | TGTGCCAGCAGCGTAGGTATGGGCGAGCAGTTCTTC | CASSVGMGEQFF
NA | TRBJ2-4 | NA | TRBV5-1 | TGCGCCAGCAGCCTGGGACTGACCGCCAAAAACATTCAGTACTTC | CASSLGLTAKNIQYF
NA | TRBJ1-5 | many | TRBV7-3 | TGTGCCAGCAGCTCCAGGGGCCCATGGGATGGGTTTTATCAGCCCCAGCATTTT | CASSSRGPWDGFYQPQHF
NA | TRBJ1-1 | NA | TRBV7-9 | TGTGCCAGCAGCTTATCACAGACGACTGAAGCTTTCTTT | CASSLSQTTEAFF
NA | TRBJ2-4 | NA | TRBV11-2 | TGTGCCAGCAGCGTCGGGACAACCCTAGCCAAAAACATTCAGTACTTC | CASSVGTTLAKNIQYF
NA | TRBJ2-5 | NA | TRBV5-6 | TGTGCCAGCAGCCCGGTAGCCCCCTTAAGCCAAGAGACCCAGTACTTC | CASSPVAPLSQETQYF
NA | TRBJ1-1 | many | TRBV20-1 | TGCAGTGCTAGAGATCGAGGGTCCCCGAACACTGAAGCTTTCTTT | CSARDRGSPNTEAFF
TRBD2 | TRBJ2-2 | NA | TRBV6-2/TRBV6-3 | TGTGCCAGCAGCAGACTAGCGGGAGCCGGGGAGCTGTTTTTT | CASSRLAGAGELFF
TRBD1 | TRBJ1-6 | few | TRBV11-2 | TGTGCCAGCAGCGCGACAGGGGTACGTTCACCCCTCCACTTT | CASSATGVRSPLHF
NA | TRBJ2-5 | many | TRBV11-2 | TGTGCCAGCAGCCCCTATCGCTCCCAAGAGACCCAGTACTTC | CASSPYRSQETQYF
TRBD1 | TRBJ2-3 | few | TRBV7-2 | TGTGCCAGCAGCGTCGGGACAGGGAGGCGCACAGATACGCAGTATTTT | CASSVGTGRRTDTQYF
NA | TRBJ1-6 | few | TRBV3-1 | TGTGCCAGCAGTCAAGGTCTTGCAGGAACAAGATCACCCCTCCACTTT | CASSQGLAGTRSPLHF
NA | TRBJ2-7 | NA | TRBV7-8 | TGTGCCAGCAGCTTAAGGGCAAGCTCCTACGAGCAGTACTTC | CASSLRASSYEQYF
TRBD2 | TRBJ2-1 | NA | TRBV6-1 | TGTGCCAGCACCAACGGGGGACTAGCTGGCCATGAGCAGTTCTTC | CASTNGGLAGHEQFF
NA | TRBJ2-1 | many | TRBV7-8 | TGTGCCAGCAGCCAAGAGCGGCTCTCCTACAATGAGCAGTTCTTC | CASSQERLSYNEQFF
TRBD1 | TRBJ1-1 | NA | TRBV20-1 | TGCAGTGCTAGGAAATCCGGGACAGGGGCTGAAGCTTTCTTT | CSARKSGTGAEAFF
TRBD1 | TRBJ1-2 | many | TRBV7-2 | TGTGCCAGCAGCTCCTCAGGGGGGTATGGCTACACCTTC | CASSSSGGYGYTF
NA | TRBJ1-1 | once | TRBV6-9 | TGTGCCAGCAGTTACCCCCAGTTCCGGGTGGAATCGAACACTGAAGCTTTCTTT | CASSYPQFRVESNTEAFF
NA | TRBJ2-7 | NA | TRBV20-1 | TGCAGTGCTAGATCCCCCGGAGGGGTTCGGGCCTACGAGCAGTGCTTC | CSARSPGGVRAYEQCF
NA | TRBJ1-5 | few | TRBV15 | TGTGCCACCAGCAGAAGTCGGGGTGATGCTCAGCCCCAGCATTTT | CATSRSRGDAQPQHF
TRBD2 | TRBJ2-2 | NA | TRBV7-6 | TGTGCCAGCAGCTCCAGACTAGCGAGCGGGGAGCTGTTTTTT | CASSSRLASGELFF
TRBD2 | TRBJ2-3 | NA | TRBV19 | TGTGCCAGTAGTTTAGCGGGAAACCCAGCAGATACGCAGTATTTT | CASSLAGNPADTQYF
NA | TRBJ1-2 | few | TRBV20-1 | TGCAGTGCTAGTATCGGGGCTACCTATGGCTACACCTTC | CSASIGATYGYTF
NA | TRBJ2-5 | NA | TRBV7-6 | TGTGCCAGCAGCTTAGGATCTGGGGGTCCAGAGACCCAGTACTTC | CASSLGSGGPETQYF
TRBD1 | TRBJ2-2 | many | TRBV5-6 | TGTGCCAGCAGCTTGGGACAGGGGGTCCCCGGGGAGCTGTTTTTT | CASSLGQGVPGELFF
TRBD2 | TRBJ2-7 | NA | TRBV9 | TGTGCCAGCAGCGTCTCCCCGGCGGGAGTTGTCGAGCAGTACTTC | CASSVSPAGVVEQYF
TRBD1 | TRBJ1-6 | few | TRBV20-1 | TGCAGTGCTCCGCAGGGGACAGGGGCTAATTCACCCCTCCACTTT | CSAPQGTGANSPLHF
NA | TRBJ1-1 | few | TRBV27 | TGTGCCAGCAGTTTCGGGGTTTACACTGAAGCTTTCTTT | CASSFGVYTEAFF
TRBD1 | TRBJ2-2 | NA | TRBV7-2 | TGTGCCAGCAGCGCCGGAACAGGGGGTGGGGAGCTGTTTTTT | CASSAGTGGGELFF
NA | TRBJ1-1 | few | TRBV6-4 | TGTGCCAGCAGTGAGTCCGCGGGGGTGGGGAACACTGAAGCTTTCTTT | CASSESAGVGNTEAFF
NA | TRBJ1-2 | few | TRBV7-8 | TGTGCCAGCAGCCCCGGGGGGGGGGCCACCGGCTATGGCTACACCTTC | CASSPGGGATGYGYTF
TRBD2 | TRBJ2-3 | NA | TRBV24-1 | TGTGCCACCAGTGACGGGAGGTCCACAGATACGCAGTATTTT | CATSDGRSTDTQYF
NA | TRBJ1-2 | many | TRBV24-1 | TGTGCCACCAGTGATGCCCGACAGCGGGGCTATGGCTACACCTTC | CATSDARQRGYGYTF
TRBD2 | TRBJ2-7 | few | TRBV14 | TGTGCCAGCAGCCACAGGACTAGCGTCTACGAGCAGTACTTC | CASSHRTSVYEQYF